The 14 T cell receptor beta chains listed next were all sequenced from one sample in a study of blood T cell repertoires in COVID-19. Using immunoSEQ multiplex PCR, the repertoire was profiled, and TCRdb retains in-frame clones only, with some absent. This sample has approximately 250,000 clones, with under 90% found just once. Sequencing was performed on peripheral blood. These receptors were taken from a human donor in a cohort sampled during active COVID-19.

The sample holds one count of this clone. This rearrangement joins TRBV5-1 to TRBJ2-7; maybe TRBD2 (5 bases). Looked up from germline, CDR1 is SGHRS and CDR2 is YFSETQ. The CDR3 has 12 residues. The V end was cut by 0 bases, the J end by 6 bases, with 7 bases between. The CDR3 spells CASSLGGIEQYF. DNA for the CDR3: TGCGCCAGCAGCTTGGGAGGGATCGAGCAGTACTTC.

The V gene is TRBV20-1, the J gene TRBJ2-5, with 7 bases matching TRBD1. CDR1 and CDR2 from the germline V gene are DFQATT and SNEGSKA (reference sequence). The CDR3 covers 14 residues. V shed 3 bases and J 5 bases; nucleotides not matched to a gene: 9. The CDR3 loop reads CSASKTGHGETQYF. The DNA of the CDR3 is TGCAGTGCTAGTAAGACAGGGCATGGGGAGACCCAGTACTTC.

V and J are TRBV28 and TRBJ2-1, with 7 bases matching TRBD2. This CDR3 has 15 amino acids. J lost 0 bases, V lost 10 bases, and 9 bases had no gene match. Germline V gives CDR1 MDHEN, CDR2 SYDVKM. For the CDR3, the DNA is TGTGCCACCTCATCCGGGGGGAGCTCCTACAATGAGCAGTTCTTC. Protein product: CATSSGGSSYNEQFF.

The chain links TRBV10-3 to TRBJ2-3; D perhaps matches TRBD1 (5 bases). The V and J ends lost 3 bases and 2 bases respectively, with 12 bases between them. Germline CDR1 and CDR2: ENHRY and SYGVKD. The CDR3 sequence is 15 residues long. CDR3 bases: TGTGCCATCAGTGAAGGGGTCCTCCACACAGATACGCAGTATTTT. It translates to CAISEGVLHTDTQYF.

V usage is TRBV5-1 and J usage is TRBJ2-1, with TRBD2 matching 8 bases. Germline CDR1 SGHRS, CDR2 YFSETQ. V was clipped by 4 bases and J by 3 bases; unmatched bases: 15. The CDR3 totals 18 residues. CDR3 loop: CASSLDGSSGSGYNEQFF. CDR3 DNA sequence: TGCGCCAGCAGCCTTGACGGATCTAGCGGGTCAGGCTACAATGAGCAGTTCTTC.

This clone appeared a single time. V usage is TRBV9 and J usage is TRBJ1-1; TRBD1 matches 8 bases. This CDR3 has 15 amino acids. With V trimmed by 4 bases and J by 7 bases, 12 bases remained unmatched. From germline, CDR1 is SGDLS and CDR2 YYNGEE. CDR3 in amino acids: CASSPHGDRLGEAFF. The DNA of the CDR3 is TGTGCCAGCAGCCCCCACGGGGACAGGTTAGGTGAAGCTTTCTTT.

This chain joins TRBV7-9 and TRBJ2-7; unclear D gene. The CDR3 runs 14 residues. V lost 2 bases and J 6 bases, leaving 14 bases between the germline ends. Looked up from germline, CDR1 is SEHNR and CDR2 is FQNEAQ (reference sequence). CDR3 bases: TGTGCCAGCAGCTTACTGGCCGGTTCAGGCGAGCAGTACTTC. Translated, it gives CASSLLAGSGEQYF.

This chain joins TRBV12-5 and TRBJ1-2, with D tentatively TRBD1 (5 bases). This CDR3 region has 16 residues. Trimming took 3 bases from V and 6 from J, leaving 20 bases between them. Looked up from germline, CDR1 is LGHNT and CDR2 is FRNRAP. The CDR3 spells CASGFSWAGHTDGYTF. As DNA, the CDR3 is TGTGCTAGTGGTTTCTCCTGGGCAGGACACACGGATGGCTACACCTTC.

The V and J genes are TRBV7-2 and TRBJ2-7; TRBD1 might be the D (7 bases). V dropped 4 bases and J dropped 6 bases, with 16 bases sitting between them. The germline CDR1 and CDR2 sequences are SGHTA and FQGNSA. There are 14 residues in the CDR3. The CDR3, as DNA: TGTGCCAGCAGCTCTCAGGGGGGTGCGAGCGAGCAGTACTTC. Translated, it gives CASSSQGGASEQYF.

V gene TRBV6-2 or TRBV6-3 combines with J gene TRBJ2-1, with 8 nucleotides matching TRBD2. The germline CDR1 and CDR2 sequences are MNHEY and SVGEGT. The CDR3 has 17 residues. The V and J ends lost 5 bases and 8 bases, in that order; junction bases with no gene match: 17. CDR3 sequence (DNA): TGTGCCAGCAGTCAACCCGTTGGCGGGGGGCTTAATCATGAGCAGTTCTTC. Protein: CASSQPVGGGLNHEQFF.

The chain combines TRBV18 with TRBJ2-1, with 7 bases matching TRBD1. V lost 1 base and J lost 6; bases outside the gene matches: 3. CDR3 length: 14 residues. Germline V gene sequence: CDR1 KGHSH, CDR2 LQKENI. CDR3 loop: CASSPRRQGNEQFF. As DNA, the CDR3 is TGTGCCAGCTCACCACGTAGACAGGGCAATGAGCAGTTCTTC.

This chain joins TRBV10-1 and TRBJ2-1; 11 bases are a match to TRBD1. The CDR3 spans 16 residues. V dropped 6 bases and J dropped 0; count of bases not matched to a gene: 4. Germline loops: CDR1 WNHNN, CDR2 SYGVQD (reference sequence). CDR3 protein: CASSAGTGGSYNEQFF. CDR3 DNA: TGCGCCAGCAGCGCCGGGACAGGGGGCTCCTACAATGAGCAGTTCTTC.

This rearrangement joins TRBV5-6 to TRBJ2-1; 8 nucleotides match TRBD1. CDR1 and CDR2 (germline): SGHDT, YYEEEE. The CDR3 is made up of 15 amino acids. The V gene end was trimmed by 0 bases and the J gene end by 9 bases; junction bases not matched to a gene: 8. CDR3 sequence (DNA): TGTGCCAGCAGCTTGGCCGGGGCAGGGGGCAGTGAGCAGTTCTTC. Amino acid sequence: CASSLAGAGGSEQFF.

There are many counts of this clone. Other DNA sequences in this specimen translate into the identical CDR3. The rearrangement uses TRBV5-1 and TRBJ2-7; D may be TRBD1 (5 bases). The CDR3 spans 15 residues. The germline CDR1 and CDR2 sequences are SGHRS and YFSETQ. The V and J ends lost 4 bases and 5 bases respectively, with 19 bases between them. CDR3 sequence (DNA): TGCGCCAGCAGCCCTACCGGGCAGGGCGCCCACGAGCAGTACTTC. As protein: CASSPTGQGAHEQYF.